Sequencing of this TCR beta chain was carried out in a study of Tregs in tolerant kidney transplant recipients. The CDR3 covers 16 residues. Between the trimmed V and J ends, which lost 5 bases and 2 bases, there was a span of 18 bases. The germline gives CDR1 SEHNR, CDR2 FQNEAQ (reference sequence). Thawed PBMCs were FACS-sorted into unstimulated CD4+CD25+CD127- regulatory T cells, CD4+CD25- non-regulatory cells, CD4 and CD8 cells. A word on this clone: Its antigen remains unknown.

Regarding the study as a whole: No direct test of biological reproducibility was done here. The most relevant donor-specific Treg TCRbeta repertoire apparently came from expansion with activated donor B cells. The small number of patients limits these findings pending further validation.

This table comes from immunoSEQ multiplex PCR, and its TCRdb copy is limited to in-frame clones, with some not included. The data show over 60,000 clones, roughly 84% seen once. Sequenced material: CD4+ T cells from blood. The genes are TRBV7-9 and TRBJ2-5; the D call may be TRBD1 or TRBD2 (5 bases each). This receptor was identified in a human donor in good health. The CDR3 protein is CASSPPGTAFQETQYF. In nucleotides, the CDR3 is TGTGCCAGCAGCCCGCCCGGGACCGCGTTTCAAGAGACCCAGTACTTC.